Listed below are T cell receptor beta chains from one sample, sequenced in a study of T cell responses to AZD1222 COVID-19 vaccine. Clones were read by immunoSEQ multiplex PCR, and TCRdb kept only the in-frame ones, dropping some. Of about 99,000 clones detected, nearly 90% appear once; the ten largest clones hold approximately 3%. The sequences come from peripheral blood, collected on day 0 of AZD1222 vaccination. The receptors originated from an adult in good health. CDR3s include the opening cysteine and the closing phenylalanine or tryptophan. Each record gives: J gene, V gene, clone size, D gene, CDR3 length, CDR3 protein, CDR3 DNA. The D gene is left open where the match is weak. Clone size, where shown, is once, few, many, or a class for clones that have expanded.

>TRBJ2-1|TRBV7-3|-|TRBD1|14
CASSSGQAYNEQFF
TGTGCCAGCAGCTCCGGACAGGCCTACAATGAGCAGTTCTTC
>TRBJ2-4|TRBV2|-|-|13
CASSGPGKNIQYF
TGTGCCAGCAGTGGCCCGGGCAAAAACATTCAGTACTTC
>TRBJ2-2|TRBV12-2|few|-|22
CASRAPLIGLAGGKVDTGELFF
TGTGCAAGTCGCGCCCCCCTCATCGGACTAGCGGGAGGGAAGGTGGACACCGGGGAGCTGTTTTTT
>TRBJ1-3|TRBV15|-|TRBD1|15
CATSRAGTGVNTIYF
TGTGCCACCAGCAGAGCCGGGACAGGGGTAAACACCATATATTTT
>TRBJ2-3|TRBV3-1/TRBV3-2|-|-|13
CASRDGIGDTQYF
TGTGCCAGCAGGGATGGGATAGGAGATACGCAGTATTTT
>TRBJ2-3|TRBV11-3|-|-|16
CASSLALGGITDTQYF
TGTGCCAGCAGCTTAGCGCTGGGCGGGATCACAGATACGCAGTATTTT
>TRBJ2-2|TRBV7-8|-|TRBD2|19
CASSLGPLVASGRAGELFF
TGTGCCAGCAGCTTAGGGCCGCTTGTTGCTAGCGGGAGGGCCGGGGAGCTGTTTTTT
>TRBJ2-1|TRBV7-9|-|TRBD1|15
CASRGTGGTYNEQFF
TGTGCCAGCAGGGGGACAGGGGGTACCTACAATGAGCAGTTCTTC
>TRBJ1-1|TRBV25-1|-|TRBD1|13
CASSQGARTEAFF
TGTGCCAGCAGTCAGGGGGCGAGAACTGAAGCTTTCTTT
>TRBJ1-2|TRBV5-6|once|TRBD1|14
CASSPITGGYGYTF
TGTGCCAGCAGCCCTATCACAGGGGGCTATGGCTACACCTTC
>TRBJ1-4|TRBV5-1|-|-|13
CASSFRRDEKLFF
TGCGCCAGCAGCTTCCGGCGGGATGAAAAACTGTTTTTT
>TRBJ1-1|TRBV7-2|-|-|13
CASSLMGTSEAFF
TGTGCCAGCAGCTTAATGGGGACATCTGAAGCTTTCTTT
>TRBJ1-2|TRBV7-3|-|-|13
CASRLVRDYGYTF
TGTGCCAGCAGATTAGTCAGGGACTATGGCTACACCTTC
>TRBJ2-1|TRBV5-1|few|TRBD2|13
CASGTGRSDEQFF
TGTGCCAGCGGGACTGGGAGAAGCGATGAGCAGTTCTTC
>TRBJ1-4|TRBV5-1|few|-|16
CASSSSPGLTNEKLFF
TGCGCCAGCAGCTCGTCGCCAGGGCTGACTAATGAAAAACTGTTTTTT
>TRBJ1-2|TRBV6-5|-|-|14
CASSYWTSGGGYTF
TGTGCCAGCAGTTACTGGACAAGCGGTGGTGGCTACACCTTC
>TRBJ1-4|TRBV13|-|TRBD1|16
CASSFAGQGGNEKLFF
TGTGCCAGCAGCTTTGCCGGACAGGGCGGTAATGAAAAACTGTTTTTT
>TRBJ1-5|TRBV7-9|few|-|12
CASSFSNQPQHF
TGTGCCAGCAGCTTTAGCAATCAGCCCCAGCATTTT
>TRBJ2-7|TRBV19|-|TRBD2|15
CASSMTSGGPYEQYF
TGTGCCAGTAGTATGACGAGCGGGGGGCCCTACGAGCAGTACTTC
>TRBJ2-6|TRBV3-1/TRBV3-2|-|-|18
CASSQVVRQTSGANVLTF
TGTGCCAGCAGCCAAGTTGTACGACAGACCTCTGGGGCCAACGTCCTGACTTTC
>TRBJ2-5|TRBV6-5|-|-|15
CASSYTGAPQETQYF
TGTGCCAGCAGTTACACCGGGGCCCCACAAGAGACCCAGTACTTC
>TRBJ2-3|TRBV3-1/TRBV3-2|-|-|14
CASSHLSQGNTQYF
TGTGCCAGCAGCCATCTGAGTCAGGGGAATACGCAGTATTTT
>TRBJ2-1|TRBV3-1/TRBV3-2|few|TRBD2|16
CASSLYQGTRLNEQFF
TGTGCCAGCAGCCTATACCAGGGGACTAGATTAAATGAGCAGTTCTTC
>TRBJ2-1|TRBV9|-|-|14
CASSVGGIGNEQFF
TGTGCCAGCAGCGTAGGGGGGATTGGAAATGAGCAGTTCTTC
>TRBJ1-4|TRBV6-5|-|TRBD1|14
CASGGLGMSEKLFF
TGTGCCTCAGGGGGTCTGGGTATGAGTGAAAAACTGTTTTTT
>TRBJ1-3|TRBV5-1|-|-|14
CASSSGGVGNTIYF
TGCGCCAGCAGCAGCGGAGGAGTTGGAAACACCATATATTTT
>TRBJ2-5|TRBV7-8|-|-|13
CASSIEGGVAQYF
TGTGCCAGCAGCATAGAGGGTGGGGTCGCCCAGTACTTC
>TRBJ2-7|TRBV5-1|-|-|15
CASSPQGGGPYEQYF
TGCGCCAGCAGCCCCCAGGGGGGTGGCCCCTACGAGCAGTACTTC
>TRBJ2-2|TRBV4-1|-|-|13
CASRDRGTGELFF
TGCGCCAGCCGCGATAGGGGCACCGGGGAGCTGTTTTTT
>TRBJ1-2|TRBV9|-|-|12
CASSQRGYGYTF
TGTGCCAGCAGCCAAAGGGGCTATGGCTACACCTTC
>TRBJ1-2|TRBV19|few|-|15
CASSPRGRTDYGYTF
TGTGCCAGTAGTCCCCGCGGACGGACGGACTATGGCTACACCTTC
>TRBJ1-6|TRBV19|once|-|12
CASSDRYNTLHF
TGTGCCAGTAGTGACCGATATAACACCCTCCACTTT
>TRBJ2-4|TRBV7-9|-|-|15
CASSLGDVKRNIQYF
TGTGCCAGCAGCTTAGGGGACGTAAAAAGAAACATTCAGTACTTC
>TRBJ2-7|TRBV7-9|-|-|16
CASSFGSPDLGYEQYF
TGTGCCAGCAGCTTTGGTTCCCCAGACCTGGGATACGAGCAGTACTTC
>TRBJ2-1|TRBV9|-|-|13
CASSGGRGDEQFF
TGTGCCAGCAGTGGGGGTAGGGGGGATGAGCAGTTCTTC
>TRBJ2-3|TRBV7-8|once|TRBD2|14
CASSPREGSDTQYF
TGTGCCAGCAGCCCGAGGGAGGGTTCCGATACGCAGTATTTT
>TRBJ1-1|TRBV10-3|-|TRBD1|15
CAIAGQGKKNTEAFF
TGTGCCATCGCGGGACAGGGGAAGAAGAACACTGAAGCTTTCTTT
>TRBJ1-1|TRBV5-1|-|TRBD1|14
CASSLDGQAREAFF
TGTGCCAGCAGCTTGGATGGACAGGCCCGTGAAGCTTTCTTT
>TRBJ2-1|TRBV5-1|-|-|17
CASSSGIGRTYYNEQFF
TGTGCCAGCAGTTCGGGGATAGGGAGGACATACTACAATGAGCAGTTCTTC
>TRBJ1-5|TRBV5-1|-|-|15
CASSPSGGYNQPQHF
TGTGCCAGCAGCCCATCGGGTGGCTACAATCAGCCCCAGCATTTT
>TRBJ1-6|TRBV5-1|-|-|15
CASSLGQNYNSPLHF
TGCGCCAGCAGCTTGGGTCAGAACTATAATTCACCCCTCCACTTT
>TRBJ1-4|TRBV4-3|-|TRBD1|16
CASSRRTGTGGEKLFF
TGCGCCAGCAGCCGCCGCACCGGGACAGGGGGTGAAAAACTGTTTTTT
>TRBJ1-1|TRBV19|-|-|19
CASSRSDSDSSRLNTEAFF
TGTGCCAGTAGTAGAAGCGACAGCGATTCGTCCCGGCTGAACACTGAAGCTTTCTTT
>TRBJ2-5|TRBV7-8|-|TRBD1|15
CASSLARTGMETQYF
TGTGCCAGCAGCTTAGCCCGGACAGGCATGGAGACCCAGTACTTC
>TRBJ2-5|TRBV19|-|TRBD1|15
CASSPGTGVGETQYF
TGTGCCAGTAGTCCCGGGACAGGGGTCGGCGAGACCCAGTACTTC
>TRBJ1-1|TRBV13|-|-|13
CASSSPLNTEAFF
TGTGCCAGCAGCTCCCCCCTGAACACTGAAGCTTTCTTT